The clone carrying this T cell receptor (beta chain) has only one observation. Its specificity is unknown. CDR1 SEHNR and CDR2 FQNEAQ come from the germline V gene (reference sequence). The CDR3 length is 14 residues. Between the trimmed V and J ends, which lost 5 bases and 4 bases, there was a span of 13 bases. This sample is part of a study of T cell responses to AZD1222 COVID-19 vaccine. Study-wide results and caveats: Seropositive AZD1222 recipients at baseline numbered only five or six. The study reported that nearly half of spike-specific TCRs target unmutated variant regions. Donors were largely white British and mainly female; clonal diversity was possibly underestimated.

Sequencing used immunoSEQ multiplex PCR; TCRdb keeps in-frame clones, though not all of them. The sample carries under 200,000 clones, roughly 93% recorded once. The V call is TRBV7-9, the J call TRBJ2-3, with TRBD2 as a possible D gene (5 bases). The clonotype comes from an adult in good health. Sequenced here: peripheral blood, sampled on day 0 of AZD1222 vaccination. The DNA for the CDR3 is TGTGCCAGCAGCCTCGACCGGGGAGCAGATACGCAGTATTTT. Translation gives CASSLDRGADTQYF.